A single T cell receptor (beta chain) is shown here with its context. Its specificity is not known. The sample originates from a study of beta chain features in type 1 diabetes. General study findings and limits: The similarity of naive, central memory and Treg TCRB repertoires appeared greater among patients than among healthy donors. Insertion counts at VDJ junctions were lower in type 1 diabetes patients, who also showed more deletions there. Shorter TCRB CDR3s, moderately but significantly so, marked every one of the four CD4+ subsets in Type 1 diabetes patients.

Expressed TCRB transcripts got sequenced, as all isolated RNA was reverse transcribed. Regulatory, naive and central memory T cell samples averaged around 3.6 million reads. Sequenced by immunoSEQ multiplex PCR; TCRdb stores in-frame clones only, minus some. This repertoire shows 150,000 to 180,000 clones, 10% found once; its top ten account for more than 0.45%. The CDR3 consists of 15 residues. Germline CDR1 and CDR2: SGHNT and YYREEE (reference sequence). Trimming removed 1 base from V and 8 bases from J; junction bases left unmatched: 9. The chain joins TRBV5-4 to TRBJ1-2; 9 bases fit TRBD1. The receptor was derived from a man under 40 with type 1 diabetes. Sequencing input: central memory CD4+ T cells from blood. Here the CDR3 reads CASSLKTGGSEGYTF. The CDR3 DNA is TGTGCCAGCAGCTTGAAAACAGGGGGCAGCGAGGGCTACACCTTC.